The clone carrying this T cell receptor beta chain was observed many times. This specimen comes from a study of patients and donors after allogeneic stem cell transplantation. V lost 3 bases to trimming and J lost 0 bases, with 9 bases between them. The CDR3 sequence is 14 residues long. From germline, CDR1 is DFQATT and CDR2 SNEGSKA (reference sequence). TCRdb itself ran the RT-PCR reads through MiXCR, one entry per CDR3 protein. The sample contains approximately 170,000 distinct CDR3 sequences, roughly 24% of which appear only once. The chain links TRBV20-1 to TRBJ2-1; D remains ambiguous. The sequenced sample consisted of blood, either unsorted or a sorted T cell fraction (not recorded which). The source is a human donor who was either an allogeneic HSCT recipient or a stem cell or donor lymphocyte infusion donor (not recorded which). It is not recorded whose cells these are; they may come from a transplant donor. CDR3 in amino acids: CSASNPGSYNEQFF. CDR3 coding DNA: TGCAGTGCTAGTAACCCGGGCTCCTACAATGAGCAGTTCTTC.